The present T cell receptor beta chain was sequenced within a study of regulatory T cells in long-lasting Graves disease. iRepertoire HTBI primers and Arm-PCR of CDR3 regions built TCR beta libraries. TCRdb re-called the multiplex PCR reads with MiXCR, one entry per CDR3 protein. The table includes around 420,000 distinct CDR3 sequences, approximately 16% detected once. The V gene lost 3 bases and the J gene lost 5 bases, with 16 bases spanning the gap. The CDR3 covers 15 residues. The germline gives CDR1 SGHTA, CDR2 FQGNSA. Time point defined: newly diagnosed GD, antithyroid drugs for less than 3 months. The TCR library was made from RNA that had been extracted from PBMCs in TRIzol. Separately, the same data were catalogued under a study of T cells in Graves' hyperthyroidism and ophthalmopathy.

The source is a woman between 35 and 50 years old with Graves disease. This chain connects TRBV7-2 to TRBJ2-5; D gene uncertain. The material was peripheral blood mononuclear cells (PBMCs), obtained at new diagnosis, from a patient treated with antithyroid drugs. This chain's CDR3 is CASSLTGKTWETQYF. CDR3 nucleotide sequence: TGTGCCAGCAGCTTGACCGGAAAGACGTGGGAGACCCAGTACTTC.